This is a list of T cell receptor beta chains from one sample in a study of blood T cell repertoires in COVID-19. Only in-frame clones appear in the TCRdb table, and some are missing; sequencing was by immunoSEQ multiplex PCR. The sample gives around 330,000 clones, approximately 87% of which show up once; roughly 4% is in the top ten. Sequencing used peripheral blood. The receptors were sampled from a woman in her forties or fifties with active or convalescent COVID-19. Each CDR3 is given with its conserved first and last residue. The D gene is left open where the match is weak. Expanded clones get a size class; other rows say once, few or many, or leave the size out.

J gene,V gene,clone size,D gene,CDR3 DNA,CDR3 protein
TRBJ2-1,TRBV2,.,TRBD2,TGTGCCAGCTCCCTAGCGGGGGGGAATGAGCAGTTCTTC,CASSLAGGNEQFF
TRBJ2-5,TRBV9,.,TRBD1,TGTGCCAGCAGCCCTGGGACAGGGGCTGAGGAGACCCAGTACTTC,CASSPGTGAEETQYF
TRBJ2-3,TRBV18,.,.,TGTGCCAGCTCACCCGGGACAAACACAGATACGCAGTATTTT,CASSPGTNTDTQYF
TRBJ2-7,TRBV4-2,.,.,TGTGCCAGCAGCCAAGATCGGAAAGGAGGTGGGCTGTACGAGCAGTACTTC,CASSQDRKGGGLYEQYF
TRBJ2-7,TRBV4-1,.,TRBD2,TGCGCCAGCAGCCAACGGCTAGCGGGATTCTACGAGCAGTACTTC,CASSQRLAGFYEQYF
TRBJ1-2,TRBV4-3,.,TRBD1,TGCGCCAGCAGCCAAGATGCGGCGCGGCAGGGGGGTAGCTATGGCTACACCTTC,CASSQDAARQGGSYGYTF
TRBJ2-7,TRBV7-9,.,.,TGTGCCAGCAGCTCCGGGGGGCAACCACCCTACGAGCAGTACTTC,CASSSGGQPPYEQYF
TRBJ1-6,TRBV7-9,.,.,TGTGCCAGCAGCTTCGAGGGAATCAATTCACCCCTCCACTTT,CASSFEGINSPLHF
TRBJ2-1,TRBV3-1/TRBV3-2,.,TRBD2,TGTGCCAGCAGCCCGTCTAGCGGGAATTACAATGAGCAGTTCTTC,CASSPSSGNYNEQFF
TRBJ2-7,TRBV6-2/TRBV6-3,few,.,TGTGCCAGCAGTGGGTCTATAAGGAGCGAGCAGTACTTC,CASSGSIRSEQYF
TRBJ1-5,TRBV15,.,.,TGTGCCACCAGCAGAACAGGCAATCAGCCCCAGCATTTT,CATSRTGNQPQHF
TRBJ2-7,TRBV18,.,TRBD2,TGTGCCAGCTCACCCACCGGAACTAGCGGGCAAATCTCCTACGAGCAGTACTTC,CASSPTGTSGQISYEQYF
TRBJ1-1,TRBV11-2,.,.,TGTGCCAGCAGCGCTGACAGGTCCCTGGCTTTCTTT,CASSADRSLAFF
TRBJ1-4,TRBV4-3,.,.,TGCGCCAGCAGCCCATCACAGGGTAATGAAAAACTGTTTTTT,CASSPSQGNEKLFF
TRBJ2-2,TRBV9,.,.,TGTGCCAGCAGCGTAGGGGCGGCGGGAACAACGAACACCGGGGAGCTGTTTTTT,CASSVGAAGTTNTGELFF
TRBJ2-3,TRBV5-1,.,TRBD2,TGCGCCAGCAGCTTGGAGGGCGGGAGAATCGCAGATACGCAGTATTTT,CASSLEGGRIADTQYF
TRBJ2-1,TRBV5-8,.,TRBD2,TGTGCCAGCAGCCGGACTAGCGGGGGCTCCTACAATGAGCAGTTCTTC,CASSRTSGGSYNEQFF
TRBJ2-5,TRBV4-2,.,TRBD1,TGTGCCAGCAGCCAAGAAGGACAGGGCGAGACCCAGTACTTC,CASSQEGQGETQYF
TRBJ2-1,TRBV21-1,.,.,TGTGCCAGCCTTGTACCGGGCCCAGCGGAGGGTGAGCAGTTCTTC,CASLVPGPAEGEQFF
TRBJ1-3,TRBV7-6,.,.,TGTGCCAGCAGCTTAGCTCCCGGTTCTGGAAACACCATATATTTT,CASSLAPGSGNTIYF
TRBJ1-2,TRBV18,.,.,TGTGCCAGCTCGGCCGACAGGTCCCTATATGGCTACACCTTC,CASSADRSLYGYTF
TRBJ1-1,TRBV18,.,.,TGTGCCAGCTCACCACCGGGGAGACAGGTTGAAGCTTTCTTT,CASSPPGRQVEAFF
TRBJ2-3,TRBV23-1,.,TRBD1,TGCGCCAGCAGTCGCCCGGGACAGGGGGCAGAAGATACGCAGTATTTT,CASSRPGQGAEDTQYF
TRBJ2-1,TRBV18,.,TRBD1,TGTGCCAGCTCACTGGGACAGATATCCGATGAGCAGTTCTTC,CASSLGQISDEQFF
TRBJ1-1,TRBV30,.,.,TGTGCCTGGAGTGGTCGCGCAGGCCGCGGGGCTGAAGCTTTCTTT,CAWSGRAGRGAEAFF
TRBJ2-2,TRBV27,.,.,TGTGCCAGCAGTTTAATTTCGTTCTGGAACACCGGGGAGCTGTTTTTT,CASSLISFWNTGELFF
TRBJ2-1,TRBV6-4,.,TRBD1,TGTGCCAGCAGTGGGACAGGGGGCAATGAGCAGTTCTTC,CASSGTGGNEQFF
TRBJ1-2,TRBV7-8,.,.,TGTGCCAGCAGCGCATCAGGGATACGGTATGGCTACACCTTC,CASSASGIRYGYTF
TRBJ1-2,TRBV4-2,.,.,TGTGCCAGCAGCCAAGTGGTTGCAGGGTTCAATGGCTACACCTTC,CASSQVVAGFNGYTF
TRBJ1-1,TRBV6-6,few,.,TGTGCCAGCAGTTCCTCAGGACAGTTGCGCACTGAAGCTTTCTTT,CASSSSGQLRTEAFF
TRBJ2-3,TRBV28,.,.,TGTGCCAGCAGTTCCCTAGGACTAGGGGGTTTATGGTATTTT,CASSSLGLGGLWYF
TRBJ2-5,TRBV4-1,.,.,TGCGCCAGCAGCCAACTAGTCCGGGAGACCCAGTACTTC,CASSQLVRETQYF